The 9 T cell receptor beta chains in this list originate from one sample, sequenced in a study of T cell responses to AZD1222 COVID-19 vaccine. Some clones are missing from TCRdb's copy, which holds only in-frame ones; the method was immunoSEQ multiplex PCR. The sample lists about 220,000 clones, roughly 91% occurring once. This sample comprised peripheral blood, obtained on day 0 of MenACWY control vaccination. Receptor source: an adult in good health.

Written as DNA, the CDR3 is TGTGCCAGCAGATCAGGGGGTTTGGGCTACACCTTC. Its translation: CASRSGGLGYTF. The chain is built from TRBV11-2 and TRBJ1-2, with 7 bases lining up with TRBD1. Germline CDR1 and CDR2: SGHAT and FQNNGV. V trimming: 6 bases; J trimming: 8 bases; junction bases outside the gene matches: 6. CDR3 length: 12 amino acids.

The chain uses TRBV28 and TRBJ1-4; D is ambiguous. The CDR3 runs 12 residues. Germline V CDR1 and CDR2: MDHEN, SYDVKM. Between the trimmed V and J ends, which lost 3 bases and 7 bases, there was a span of 6 bases. This CDR3 reads CASSFLGEKLFF. The CDR3 nucleotides read TGTGCCAGCAGTTTCCTGGGTGAAAAACTGTTTTTT.

V gene TRBV30 combines with J gene TRBJ1-5; D may be TRBD1 (5 bases). Trimming cost V 0 bases and J 6 bases, with 15 bases left between them. The germline V gene has CDR1 GTSNPN and CDR2 SVGIG (reference sequence). The CDR3 spans 15 residues. CDR3 residues: CAWSVGGAGGQPQHF. DNA for the CDR3: TGTGCCTGGAGTGTAGGCGGGGCTGGAGGTCAGCCCCAGCATTTT. Looking up the rest from reference TRBV30 and TRBJ1-5 gives the full variable domain: SQTIHQWPATLVQPVGSPLSLECTVEGTSNPNLYWYRQAAGRGLQLLFYSVGIGQISSEVPQNLSASRPQDRQFILSSKKLLLSDSGFYLCAWSVGGAGGQPQHFGDGTRLSIL.

The J gene is TRBJ2-3, the V gene TRBV5-1, with D possibly TRBD1 on 7 matching bases. The germline CDR1 and CDR2 sequences are SGHRS and YFSETQ. V was shortened by 3 bases and J by 4 bases, with 12 bases between the two germline ends. The CDR3 has 14 amino acids. The CDR3 DNA follows: TGCGCCAGCAGCTGGAGGGACAGATCAGATACGCAGTATTTT. Its protein is CASSWRDRSDTQYF.

The CDR3 here is CTSSQDPYQPQHF. The CDR3 coding sequence is TGCACCAGCAGCCAAGACCCTTATCAGCCCCAGCATTTT. J is TRBJ1-5 and V is TRBV1. TRBV1 is listed as a pseudogene. This CDR3 is built from 13 residues.

A note on this clone: Distinct nucleotide sequences in the sample also encode this CDR3. This chain joins TRBV27 and TRBJ1-1; D is undetermined. V lost 5 bases and J lost 1, with 11 bases in between. The CDR3 length is 14 residues. The germline V gene has CDR1 MNHEY and CDR2 SMNVEV (reference sequence). The CDR3 nucleotides read TGTGCCAGCAGTCCCTGGACGGGGAACACTGAAGCTTTCTTT. It translates to CASSPWTGNTEAFF.

This rearrangement joins TRBV5-6 to TRBJ1-2; 9 nucleotides line up with TRBD1. This CDR3 region has 13 residues. With 4 bases clipped from V and 4 bases from J, the junction kept 2 bases outside the gene matches. Germline CDR1 SGHDT, CDR2 YYEEEE. CDR3 coding DNA: TGTGCCAGCAGCCAGGACAGGGGCTATGGCTACACCTTC. This codes for CASSQDRGYGYTF.

The genes are TRBV5-5 and TRBJ2-3, with TRBD2 matching over 7 bases. V dropped 4 bases and J dropped 3; count of bases not matched to a gene: 5. CDR1 and CDR2 from the germline V gene are SGHKS and YYEKEE (reference sequence). There are 14 residues in the CDR3. This CDR3 reads CASSGLGGTDTQYF. Written as DNA, the CDR3 is TGTGCCAGCAGCGGCTTGGGGGGGACAGATACGCAGTATTTT.

V usage is TRBV12-3 or TRBV12-4 and J usage is TRBJ1-6; D is uncertain. The CDR3 runs 13 residues. Trimming stripped 3 bases from V and 8 bases from J, with 8 bases between. The CDR3 reads CASSFTSDSPLHF. The CDR3 nucleotides read TGTGCCAGCAGTTTTACATCGGATTCACCCCTCCACTTT.